This TCR beta chain was sequenced for a study of blood T cell repertoires in COVID-19. Study as a whole: From the United States, Italy and Spain came samples of acute and convalescent COVID-19. T cells, B-cell-depleted T cells, or PBMCs supplied cDNA or gDNA.

Profiled with immunoSEQ multiplex PCR; TCRdb holds only in-frame clones, not every one. The data contain around 16,000 clones, about 85% of them singletons. Germline CDR1 SGHAT, CDR2 FQNNGV. V lost 2 bases and J lost 0; bases outside the gene matches: 11. The CDR3 contains 18 residues. Sequenced material: peripheral blood. The receptor was derived from a man aged 55 to 70 with acute or convalescent COVID-19. The V and J genes are TRBV11-2 and TRBJ2-7; TRBD1 aligns across 9 bases. DNA of the CDR3: TGTGCCAGCAGCTTAATTGGGACAGGGTTTCTTGGCTCCTACGAGCAGTACTTC. Translation: CASSLIGTGFLGSYEQYF.